This T cell receptor beta chain was found in a study of CD8+CD57+ T cells in acquired aplastic anemia. Germline assignment: CDR1 DFQATT and CDR2 SNEGSKA (reference sequence). CDR3 length: 16 amino acids. By flow cytometry, patients selected for sequencing had shown an expansion of CD8+CD57+ cells. The template for TCR beta VDJ and CDR3 sequence profiling was genomic DNA. MiXCR, run by TCRdb on the reads, gives a single entry per CDR3 protein. Of about 220,000 distinct CDR3 sequences listed, 40% to 50% are singletons. Of note for this clonotype: Compared with germline, one end of the junction differs, possibly owing to a read error.

This chain joins TRBV20-1 and TRBJ1-2; D unresolved. The sequence was obtained from a human donor with aplastic anemia. What was sequenced was sorted CD4+, CD8+, or CD8+CD57+ T cells (not recorded which) from PBMCs. This CDR3 reads CSARDSAYESNYGFTF. DNA of the CDR3: TGTAGTGCTAGAGATTCGGCTTATGAATCTAACTATGGCTTCACCTTC.